This TCR beta chain was profiled in a study of blood T cells in healthy people across ages. General observations from the study: Changes in expanded clonotypes were possibly confounded, as the CMV status of donors was unknown.

Primers used in a second PCR of about 6 to 11 cycles were a sample-barcoded 5' primer and a J-beta primer mix. Tags on each cDNA molecule came from a template-switch adaptor with 12 random nucleotides. TCRdb redid the calling of the 5' RACE reads with MiXCR, one entry per CDR3 protein. The repertoire holds some 860,000 distinct CDR3 sequences, roughly three fifths seen once, with about 26% in the top ten. CDR3 size: 11 residues. Germline CDR1 reads MNHEY; CDR2 reads SVGAGI. Trimming removed 2 bases at V and 13 bases at J, with 9 bases between. This clonotype came up once. Antigen specificity is unknown.

The chain combines TRBV6-5 with TRBJ2-4, with D possibly TRBD2 on 5 matching bases. Sequencing was performed on blood. This clonotype was obtained from a man in his forties or fifties in good health. The chain's CDR3 is CASSYVGEQYF. The CDR3 DNA follows: TGTGCCAGCAGTTACGTCGGGGAGCAGTACTTC.